This T cell receptor beta chain was documented in a study of control samples from healthy donors and cancer patients. This CDR3 contains 12 residues. The V gene's germline CDR1 is SGHTA and CDR2 FQGNSA. Trimming took off 3 bases at V and 8 bases at J, with 10 bases between the two ends. Some clones are missing from TCRdb's copy, which holds only in-frame ones; the method was immunoSEQ multiplex PCR. This table has some 100,000 clones, more than 75% appearing once. The source material was blood. This TCR was recovered from a woman aged 50 to 60 in good health. This chain joins TRBV7-2 and TRBJ1-1, with a possible D match to TRBD1 (6 bases). The CDR3 nucleotides are TGTGCCAGCAGCTTCCAGGGGACGGAAGCTTTCTTT. It yields the protein CASSFQGTEAFF.